The present entry profiles one T cell receptor beta chain with its context. The antigen is unknown. Each donor was healthy, and each was a bone marrow donor. The PCR ran on 60 Vbeta and 13 Jbeta primers. The method was immunoSEQ multiplex PCR; TCRdb's version includes in-frame clones alone and lacks a portion of them. The table has 110,000 or so clones, under 80% seen once. The V gene's germline CDR1 is WNHNN and CDR2 SYGVQD (reference sequence). The CDR3 runs to 12 residues. J lost 3 bases, V lost 8 bases, and 0 bases had no gene match. These data come from a study of cytomegalovirus exposure and HLA in healthy donors. Study as a whole: Out of a few hundred genotyped donors, about 84% belonged to the Caucasian-associated ancestry cluster.

General study points: An analysis was carried out later, and it reportedly showed fewer N-insertions in an Asian-associated ancestry cluster than the approximately 670-donor mean. In a later analysis, common viral pathogens appeared linked to several of the most significant clusters.

The sequencing sample was made of PBMCs. This rearrangement joins TRBV10-1 to TRBJ2-2; TRBD1 matches 7 bases. This clonotype was obtained from a woman aged 35 to 49 in good health and CMV-seropositive. Here the CDR3 reads CASQGDTGELFF. The CDR3 bases are TGCGCCAGCCAGGGGGACACCGGGGAGCTGTTTTTT.